This T cell receptor beta chain was recovered during a study of cytomegalovirus exposure and HLA in healthy donors. General study results and limits: A later analysis reportedly identified an Asian-associated ancestry cluster as carrying fewer N-insertions than the roughly 720-donor mean. The classifier, whose performance was assessed in both the original and validation cohorts, reportedly diagnosed cytomegalovirus status with high specificity and sensitivity.

The junction had 4 bases not matched to a gene; V was cut back by 0 bases and J by 6 bases. CDR3 length: 15 amino acids. Germline V CDR1 and CDR2: SGHRS, YFSETQ. With regard to this clone: Its antigen is unidentified.

The PCR used 60 Vbeta and 13 Jbeta primers. Method: immunoSEQ multiplex PCR; TCRdb's copy keeps in-frame clones and lacks some. The sample consists of 55,000 to 70,000 clones, less than 85% of them appearing once. The sequence derives from a woman in her twenties or thirties in good health and CMV-seronegative. V usage is TRBV5-1 and J usage is TRBJ2-7; the match to TRBD1 covers 12 bases. Sample: PBMCs. The CDR3 loop reads CASSLGGQGASEQYF. In DNA, the CDR3 is TGCGCCAGCAGCTTGGGGGGACAGGGGGCCAGCGAGCAGTACTTC. The full variable domain, completed using reference TRBV5-1 and TRBJ2-7, is KAGVTQTPRYLIKTRGQQVTLSCSPISGHRSVSWYQQTPGQGLQFLFEYFSETQRNKGNFPGRFSGRQFSNSRSEMNVSTLELGDSALYLCASSLGGQGASEQYFGPGTRLTVT.